This record looks at one TCR beta chain sequence and its context. Antigen unknown. The data stem from a study of a mutant IDH1 vaccine in newly diagnosed glioma. Study context: Before enrollment, the patients had been treated with radiotherapy alone, temozolomide alone, or both together. Most of them had received both. Visit V12 was scheduled at week 35 and visit V13 at week 47.

The germline CDR1 and CDR2 sequences are LGHNT and FRNRAP. The V end was cut by 5 bases, the J end by 3 bases, with 13 bases between. The CDR3 is 14 residues long. The sample's time point: week 47, end of study. The study gave 300 ug of mutant IDH1 20-mer peptide per vaccine dose, with topical imiquimod. Here immunoSEQ multiplex PCR was the method, and the copy in TCRdb shows in-frame clones only, minus some. In the table there are around 30,000 clones, about 80% of which are singletons. Material: PBMCs, obtained from a glioma patient whose treatment included an IDH1 peptide vaccine. This sequence was found in a man aged 30 to 45 with glioma. V and J are TRBV12-5 and TRBJ1-1; a possible D gene is TRBD1 (6 bases). The CDR3 loop is CASGRTAGDTEAFF. The CDR3 bases are TGTGCTAGTGGTCGGACAGCCGGCGACACTGAAGCTTTCTTT.